This T cell receptor (beta chain) was sequenced during a study of shared clonotypes between healthy human individuals. General study findings and limits: With several donors compared, around 5.4% of naive CD4 clonotypes were shared. In general, naive subsets displayed greater estimated richness than memory subsets did. Exclusively blood specimens were collected; tissue repertoires likely differ.

Comment on this clone: The antigen remains undetermined.

V was cut by 6 bases and J by 0 bases, with 7 bases left in between. Germline V lookup: CDR1 SGHRS, CDR2 YFSETQ. The CDR3 spans 14 residues. Some clones are missing from TCRdb's copy, which holds only in-frame ones; the method was immunoSEQ multiplex PCR. The sample has some 2,500,000 clones, 80% to 95% seen once. CD45RA+ naive and CD45RA-negative memory subsets were separated from CD4+ cells. The chain uses TRBV5-1 and TRBJ2-6; D gene ambiguous. Source material: naive CD4+ T cells from PBMCs. Subset: CD45RA+ positively selected. The source is a young man in good health. Some clones in this sample may be carry-over from other donors' samples. CDR3 sequence reads: CASTGSSGANVLTF. The CDR3 coding sequence is TGCGCCAGCACTGGATCCTCTGGGGCCAACGTCCTGACTTTC.